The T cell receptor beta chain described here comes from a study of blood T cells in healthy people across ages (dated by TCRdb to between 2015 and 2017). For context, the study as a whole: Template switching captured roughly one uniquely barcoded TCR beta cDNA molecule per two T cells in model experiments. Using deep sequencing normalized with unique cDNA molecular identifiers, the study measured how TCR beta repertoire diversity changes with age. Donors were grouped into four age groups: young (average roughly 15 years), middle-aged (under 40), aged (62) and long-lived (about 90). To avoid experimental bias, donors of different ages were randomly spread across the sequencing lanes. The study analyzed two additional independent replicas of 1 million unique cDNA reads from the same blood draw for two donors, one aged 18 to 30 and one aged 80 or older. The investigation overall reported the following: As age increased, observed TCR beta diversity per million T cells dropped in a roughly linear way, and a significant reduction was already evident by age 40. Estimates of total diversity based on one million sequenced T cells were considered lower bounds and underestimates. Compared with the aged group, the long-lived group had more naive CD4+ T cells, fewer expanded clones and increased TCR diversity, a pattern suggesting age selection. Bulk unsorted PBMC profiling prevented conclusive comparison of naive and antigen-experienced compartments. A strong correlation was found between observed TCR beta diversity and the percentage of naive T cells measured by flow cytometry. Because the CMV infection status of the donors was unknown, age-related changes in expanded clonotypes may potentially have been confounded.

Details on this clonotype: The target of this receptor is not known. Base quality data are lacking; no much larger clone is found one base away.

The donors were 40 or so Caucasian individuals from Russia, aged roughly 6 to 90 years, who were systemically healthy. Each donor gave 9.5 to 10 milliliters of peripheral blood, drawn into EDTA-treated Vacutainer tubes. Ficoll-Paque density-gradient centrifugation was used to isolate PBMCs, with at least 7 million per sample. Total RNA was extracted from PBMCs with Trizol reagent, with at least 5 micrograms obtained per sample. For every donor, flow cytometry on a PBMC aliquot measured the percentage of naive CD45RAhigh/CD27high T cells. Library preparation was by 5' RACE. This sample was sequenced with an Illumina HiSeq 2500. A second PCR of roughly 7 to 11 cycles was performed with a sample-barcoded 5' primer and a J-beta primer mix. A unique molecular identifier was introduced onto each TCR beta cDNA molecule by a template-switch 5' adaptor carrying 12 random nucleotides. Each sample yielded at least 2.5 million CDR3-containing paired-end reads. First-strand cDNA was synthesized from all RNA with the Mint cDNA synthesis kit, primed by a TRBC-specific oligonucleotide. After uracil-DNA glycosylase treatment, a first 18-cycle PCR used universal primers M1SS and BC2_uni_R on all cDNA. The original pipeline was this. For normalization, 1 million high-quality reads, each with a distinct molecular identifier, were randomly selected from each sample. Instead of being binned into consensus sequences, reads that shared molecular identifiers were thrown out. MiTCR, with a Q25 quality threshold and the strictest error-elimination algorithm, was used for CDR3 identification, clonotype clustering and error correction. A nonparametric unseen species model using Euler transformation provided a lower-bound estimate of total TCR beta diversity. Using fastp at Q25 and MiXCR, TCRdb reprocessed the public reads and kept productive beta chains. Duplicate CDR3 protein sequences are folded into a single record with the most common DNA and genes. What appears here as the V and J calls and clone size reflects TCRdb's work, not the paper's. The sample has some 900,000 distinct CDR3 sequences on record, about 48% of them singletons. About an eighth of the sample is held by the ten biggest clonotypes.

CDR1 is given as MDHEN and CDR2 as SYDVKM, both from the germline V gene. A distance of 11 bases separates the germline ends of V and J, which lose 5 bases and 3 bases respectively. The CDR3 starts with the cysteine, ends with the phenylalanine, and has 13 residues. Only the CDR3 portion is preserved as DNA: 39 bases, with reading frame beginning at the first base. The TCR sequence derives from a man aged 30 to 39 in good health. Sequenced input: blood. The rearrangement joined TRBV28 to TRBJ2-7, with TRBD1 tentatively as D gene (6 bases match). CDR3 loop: CASSVDRFYEQYF. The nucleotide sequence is TGTGCCAGCAGTGTAGACAGGTTCTACGAGCAGTACTTC.